These 31 T cell receptor beta chains share one sample of origin, sequenced in a study of Ad26.COV2.S vaccination and SARS-CoV-2 variants. The treatment is: around 19 received Ad26.COV2.S at low or high dose, single or two shots; about 5 received placebo; per-sample allocation not given. Sample collection was performed on day 63 after the first vaccine or placebo injection. Libraries were prepared by immunoSEQ multiplex PCR; TCRdb keeps only in-frame clonotypes and omits some of them. The table has about half a million clones, roughly nine tenths seen once; the top ten hold around 1.8%. Here the sequenced sample was peripheral blood, taken in a trial of Ad26.COV2.S vaccine versus placebo. The receptors here all came from a person between 18 and 60 years old who received the Ad26.COV2.S COVID-19 vaccine or a placebo.

In its sample, this clone was seen once. V is TRBV5-1 and J is TRBJ2-6; D gene ambiguous. The CDR3 length is 17 residues. Germline-derived CDR1 and CDR2 are SGHRS and YFSETQ. Trimming stripped 3 bases from V and 4 bases from J, with 17 bases between. The chain's CDR3 is CASSWTPPAVGANVLTF. DNA of the CDR3: TGCGCCAGCAGCTGGACCCCCCCGGCCGTGGGGGCCAACGTCCTGACTTTC.

The rearrangement uses TRBV27 and TRBJ1-4; D may be TRBD1 (6 bases). The CDR3 spans 14 residues. V was pared by 8 bases and J by 0 bases, with 10 bases between. The germline V gene encodes CDR1 MNHEY and CDR2 SMNVEV (reference sequence). The CDR3 protein is CASLRGATNEKLFF. The CDR3 region has the DNA TGTGCCAGCCTCAGGGGAGCAACTAATGAAAAACTGTTTTTT.

This rearrangement joins TRBV3-1 (or the pseudogene TRBV3-2) to TRBJ1-1; 7 positions match TRBD1. This CDR3 spans 14 amino acids. Germline assignment: CDR1 LGHDT and CDR2 YNNKEL (reference sequence). V was pared by 6 bases and J by 1 base, with 5 bases of the junction left unmatched. CDR3 loop: CASSRGQRNTEAFF. In DNA, the CDR3 is TGTGCCAGCAGTAGGGGACAGAGGAACACTGAAGCTTTCTTT.

This CDR3 is CASSTKDRVQYQPQHF. In DNA form, the CDR3 reads TGTGCCAGCAGTACAAAGGACAGGGTCCAATATCAGCCCCAGCATTTT. The rearrangement uses TRBV6-2 or TRBV6-3 and TRBJ1-5, with 8 nucleotides matching TRBD1. The CDR3 has 16 amino acids. V lost 5 bases to trimming and J lost 5 bases; unmatched junction nucleotides: 11. Germline V gives CDR1 MNHEY, CDR2 SVGEGT.

DNA of the CDR3: TGTGCCAGCAGGCCGACTAGCGGGAGGGCGAGAGAGACCCAGTACTTC. It yields the protein CASRPTSGRARETQYF. This sequence joins TRBV28 and TRBJ2-5; 14 bases line up with TRBD2. The CDR3 is 16 residues long. Germline V gene lookup returns CDR1 MDHEN and CDR2 SYDVKM. J lost 4 bases, V lost 6 bases, and 7 bases had no gene match.

The genes are TRBV3-1 (or the pseudogene TRBV3-2) and TRBJ1-2; D gene unclear. V was pared by 0 bases and J by 4 bases, with 15 bases between. The CDR3 consists of 16 residues. The germline V gene has CDR1 LGHDT and CDR2 YNNKEL (reference sequence). The CDR3 sequence: CASSQEFVPALYGYTF. CDR3 sequence (DNA): TGTGCCAGCAGCCAAGAATTCGTCCCCGCCCTCTATGGCTACACCTTC.

The chain couples TRBV9 to TRBJ2-3; 8 nucleotides align to TRBD2. The CDR3 has 15 amino acids. Trimming cost V 4 bases and J 0 bases; bases outside gene matches: 4. Looked up from germline, CDR1 is SGDLS and CDR2 is YYNGEE. The CDR3 loop reads CASSWTSSSTDTQYF. The CDR3 DNA follows: TGTGCCAGCAGCTGGACTAGCAGTAGCACAGATACGCAGTATTTT.

The chain employs TRBV30 and TRBJ1-2, with 7 bases that match TRBD1. The CDR3 sequence is 15 residues long. Germline CDR1 GTSNPN, CDR2 SVGIG (reference sequence). With 0 bases clipped from V and 2 bases from J, the junction kept 6 bases outside the gene matches. CDR3 loop: CAWSVSGRGNYGYTF. The DNA of the CDR3 is TGTGCCTGGAGTGTAAGCGGCAGGGGGAACTATGGCTACACCTTC. The full variable domain, its missing parts supplied by reference TRBV30 and TRBJ1-2, is SQTIHQWPATLVQPVGSPLSLECTVEGTSNPNLYWYRQAAGRGLQLLFYSVGIGQISSEVPQNLSASRPQDRQFILSSKKLLLSDSGFYLCAWSVSGRGNYGYTFGSGTRLTVV.

The chain uses TRBV7-2 and TRBJ2-1; the match to TRBD1 covers 7 bases. This CDR3 is built from 15 residues. Germline values: CDR1 SGHTA, CDR2 FQGNSA. V trimming: 3 bases; J trimming: 9 bases; junction bases outside the gene matches: 11. The DNA of the CDR3 is TGTGCCAGCAGCTTCATTCCACAGGGGTTGAGTGAGCAGTTCTTC. It yields the protein CASSFIPQGLSEQFF.

The chain has TRBV5-6 and TRBJ2-7; 9 bases align to TRBD1. This CDR3 contains 15 residues. The V and J ends lost 4 bases and 3 bases, in that order; junction bases with no gene match: 8. Germline loops: CDR1 SGHDT, CDR2 YYEEEE. CDR3 loop: CASSRRTGVGYEQYF. The DNA of the CDR3 is TGTGCCAGCAGCAGACGGACAGGGGTAGGCTACGAGCAGTACTTC. The entire variable domain, with the rest obtained from reference TRBV5-6 and TRBJ2-7, is as follows: DAGVTQSPTHLIKTRGQQVTLRCSPKSGHDTVSWYQQALGQGPQFIFQYYEEEERQRGNFPDRFSGHQFPNYSSELNVNALLLGDSALYLCASSRRTGVGYEQYFGPGTRLTVT.

This rearrangement joins TRBV5-4 to TRBJ2-1; possible D gene TRBD2, 6 bases. The CDR3 runs 17 residues. CDR1 SGHNT and CDR2 YYREEE come from the germline V gene (reference sequence). V was cut by 1 base and J by 6 bases, with 20 bases left in between. The CDR3 sequence: CASSLLAGSLGGNEQFF. The CDR3 coding sequence is TGTGCCAGCAGCTTGTTGGCAGGTTCCTTGGGGGGCAATGAGCAGTTCTTC. Variable domain in full (rest from reference TRBV5-4 and TRBJ2-1): ETGVTQSPTHLIKTRGQQVTLRCSSQSGHNTVSWYQQALGQGPQFIFQYYREEENGRGNFPPRFSGLQFPNYSSELNVNALELDDSALYLCASSLLAGSLGGNEQFFGPGTRLTVL.

The chain uses TRBV6-5 and TRBJ2-5; D perhaps matches TRBD1 (6 bases). The germline V gene encodes CDR1 MNHEY and CDR2 SVGAGI. The CDR3 length is 15 residues. Trimming removed 5 bases from V and 4 bases from J, with 17 bases in between. The CDR3: CASSQNTGYGETQYF. The CDR3 region has the DNA TGTGCCAGCAGTCAGAACACAGGGTATGGAGAGACCCAGTACTTC.

The chain recombines TRBV27 with TRBJ2-5, with D unclear. V gave up 8 bases and J gave up 2 bases, with 3 bases separating them. Germline V CDR1 and CDR2: MNHEY, SMNVEV (reference sequence). The CDR3 covers 10 residues. The DNA for the CDR3 is TGTGCCAGCGGACAAGAGACCCAGTACTTC. Translating gives CASGQETQYF.

The genes are TRBV9 and TRBJ2-1; 7 bases match TRBD1. The length of the CDR3 is 14 residues. V lost 3 bases to trimming and J lost 5 bases; unmatched junction nucleotides: 5. Per the germline V gene, CDR1 is SGDLS and CDR2 is YYNGEE. In DNA form, the CDR3 reads TGTGCCAGCAGCGGACGGGACAGCCACAATGAGCAGTTCTTC. The encoded protein is CASSGRDSHNEQFF.

The chain carries TRBV28 and TRBJ1-5, with 7 bases matching TRBD1. Germline V gene lookup returns CDR1 MDHEN and CDR2 SYDVKM. This CDR3 is 16 amino acids long. The V and J ends lost 7 bases and 0 bases, in that order; junction bases with no gene match: 9. The CDR3 nucleotides read TGTGCCAGCAACCCGGGACAGACCTATAGCAATCAGCCCCAGCATTTT. As protein: CASNPGQTYSNQPQHF.

The V gene is TRBV28, the J gene TRBJ1-3; TRBD1 matches 7 bases. V shed 10 bases and J 2 bases; nucleotides not matched to a gene: 8. From germline, CDR1 is MDHEN and CDR2 SYDVKM. The CDR3 consists of 14 residues. DNA of the CDR3: TGTGCCACCAACTTAGACAGGGCTGGAAACACCATATATTTT. It codes for CATNLDRAGNTIYF.

The rearrangement joins TRBV15 to TRBJ1-5, with D perhaps TRBD1 (6 bases). With 0 bases removed from V and 0 bases from J, the gap between germline ends came to 15 bases. The CDR3 loop spans 18 amino acids. Germline CDR1 and CDR2: LNHNV and YYDKDF (reference sequence). This CDR3 is CATSRDYSPGDSNQPQHF. CDR3 nucleotides: TGTGCCACCAGCAGAGATTATAGTCCAGGGGATAGCAATCAGCCCCAGCATTTT. The variable domain in full, completed from reference TRBV15 and TRBJ1-5, reads DAMVIQNPRYQVTQFGKPVTLSCSQTLNHNVMYWYQQKSSQAPKLLFHYYDKDFNNEADTPDNFQSRRPNTSFCFLDIRSPGLGDTAMYLCATSRDYSPGDSNQPQHFGDGTRLSIL.

This clone was counted once. V and J are TRBV5-1 and TRBJ2-5, with D possibly TRBD1 on 6 matching bases. The CDR3 is 17 residues long. Germline V lookup: CDR1 SGHRS, CDR2 YFSETQ. Trimming took off 0 bases at V and 1 base at J, with 16 bases between the two ends. The CDR3 DNA reads TGCGCCAGCAGCTTGGCCATTCTGACAGGCATCCAAGAGACCCAGTACTTC. As protein: CASSLAILTGIQETQYF.

This chain uses TRBV2 with TRBJ1-3, with D perhaps matching TRBD1 (5 bases). Germline CDR1 is SNHLY and CDR2 is FYNNEI. The CDR3 covers 14 residues. The V end lost 3 bases, the J end lost 4 bases, and 10 bases lay between the germline ends. The CDR3 protein is CASSDPRVGNTIYF. CDR3 DNA: TGTGCCAGCAGTGACCCCAGGGTGGGAAACACCATATATTTT.

This clone was counted once. This sequence joins TRBV2 and TRBJ2-1; D remains unclear. In germline, CDR1 is SNHLY, CDR2 FYNNEI. CDR3 length: 19 amino acids. Trimming removed 5 bases at V and 2 bases at J, with 25 bases between. For the CDR3, the DNA is TGTGCCAGCAGTAAGAAGCGTGGCAGGACCGCGATTACCTACAATGAGCAGTTCTTC. Translated: CASSKKRGRTAITYNEQFF.

The V gene is TRBV29-1, the J gene TRBJ1-5; 9 bases fit TRBD1. The length of the CDR3 is 12 residues. The trim removed 7 bases at V and 7 bases at J, leaving 5 bases unmatched. From germline, CDR1 is SQVTM and CDR2 ANQGSEA. CDR3 sequence: CSAKDRGQPQHF. The CDR3 region has the DNA TGCAGCGCTAAAGACAGGGGGCAGCCCCAGCATTTT.

V gene TRBV4-2 combines with J gene TRBJ2-1, with TRBD1 as a possible D gene (5 bases). Between the trimmed V and J ends, which lost 3 bases and 9 bases, there was a span of 18 bases. The V gene's germline CDR1 is LGHNA and CDR2 YNFKEQ. CDR3 length: 15 residues. The CDR3 DNA reads as TGTGCCAGCAGCCAGGCAGGGCTTGCTCATGGTGAGCAGTTCTTC. Protein product: CASSQAGLAHGEQFF.

The V call is TRBV27, the J call TRBJ2-7; either TRBD1 or TRBD2 may fit D (5 bases each). This CDR3 has 14 residues. Germline V gene data show CDR1 as MNHEY and CDR2 as SMNVEV (reference sequence). V was pared by 8 bases and J by 4 bases, with 18 bases between. The CDR3 bases are TGTGCCAGCCGATCCTTGGGGGAGTCGTACGAGCAGTACTTC. Encoded protein: CASRSLGESYEQYF.

This sequence joins TRBV29-1 and TRBJ1-4; D is unresolved. V was trimmed by 6 bases and J by 4 bases, leaving 15 bases between them. This CDR3 spans 14 amino acids. Germline assignment: CDR1 SQVTM and CDR2 ANQGSEA. The CDR3 region is CSVRTDLINEKLFF. CDR3 in DNA: TGCAGCGTCCGGACGGACTTAATTAATGAAAAACTGTTTTTT.

This chain connects TRBV27 to TRBJ2-7, with D perhaps TRBD1 or TRBD2 (5 bases each). Germline CDR1 and CDR2: MNHEY and SMNVEV (reference sequence). Between the trimmed V and J ends, which lost 10 bases and 2 bases, there was a span of 15 bases. CDR3 length equals 13 residues. The CDR3 protein is CATGPTGPYEQYF. CDR3 nucleotides: TGTGCCACCGGCCCCACGGGGCCCTACGAGCAGTACTTC.

Concerning this clone itself: This same CDR3 is encoded by further DNA sequences in the sample. This chain joins TRBV29-1 and TRBJ1-5; no clear D gene. Germline lookup yields CDR1 SQVTM and CDR2 ANQGSEA. V was cut by 4 bases and J by 5 bases, with 9 bases left in between. The CDR3 is 12 residues long. CDR3 DNA: TGCAGCGTTGCTTGGGGTGATCAGCCCCAGCATTTT. This gives the protein CSVAWGDQPQHF. The whole variable domain, filled in from reference TRBV29-1 and TRBJ1-5, reads SAVISQKPSRDICQRGTSLTIQCQVDSQVTMMFWYRQQPGQSLTLIATANQGSEATYESGFVIDKFPISRPNLTFSTLTVSNMSPEDSSIYLCSVAWGDQPQHFGDGTRLSIL.

J is TRBJ2-7 and V is TRBV15, with 9 positions matching TRBD1. This CDR3 is built from 15 residues. Looked up from germline, CDR1 is LNHNV and CDR2 is YYDKDF (reference sequence). V was pared by 5 bases and J by 2 bases, with 7 bases of the junction left unmatched. This CDR3 reads CATSSIQGAPYEQYF. The CDR3 DNA follows: TGTGCCACCAGCTCCATACAGGGGGCACCCTACGAGCAGTACTTC.

This clone was observed a single time. The chain links TRBV27 to TRBJ2-7, with D possibly matching TRBD1 (6 bases). CDR3 size: 14 residues. The germline V and J ends were trimmed by 4 bases and 4 bases, with 14 bases remaining between them. Germline CDR1 MNHEY, CDR2 SMNVEV (reference sequence). The CDR3: CASSSGTKIYEQYF. CDR3 in DNA: TGTGCCAGCAGTTCAGGGACAAAAATTTACGAGCAGTACTTC.

The V gene is TRBV19, the J gene TRBJ2-3, with 10 nucleotides matching TRBD2. The junction had 5 bases not matched to a gene; V was cut back by 7 bases and J by 1 base. There are 15 residues in the CDR3. Germline V CDR1 and CDR2: LNHDA, SQIVND (reference sequence). CDR3: CASIASGGRTDTQYF. The CDR3 DNA is TGTGCCAGTATCGCTAGCGGGGGACGCACAGATACGCAGTATTTT.

The chain has TRBV10-3 and TRBJ2-1, with a weak D call TRBD1 (6 bases). Germline loops: CDR1 ENHRY, CDR2 SYGVKD. Trimming pared 2 bases from V and 0 bases from J, leaving 11 bases between. CDR3 length equals 16 residues. The DNA of the CDR3 is TGTGCCATCAGTGAGGGCCAGGGGAGCTCCTACAATGAGCAGTTCTTC. Residues: CAISEGQGSSYNEQFF.

V is TRBV5-4 and J is TRBJ2-1; tentative D call: TRBD2 (5 bases). Between the trimmed V and J ends, which lost 4 bases and 5 bases, there was a span of 7 bases. This CDR3 is 12 amino acids long. Germline V gene lookup returns CDR1 SGHNT and CDR2 YYREEE (reference sequence). The CDR3 DNA is TGTGCCAGCAGCCGACTACACAATGAGCAGTTCTTC. Encoded protein: CASSRLHNEQFF.